This T cell receptor (beta chain) comes out of a study of radiotherapy plus CTLA-4 blockade in lung cancer. TCRdb keeps only in-frame clones here, not all; method: immunoSEQ multiplex PCR. The sample has tens of thousands of clones, roughly 75% seen once. The J segment lost 6 bases and the V segment lost 4 bases, leaving 4 bases of the junction unmatched. The CDR3 is made up of 13 amino acids. From germline, CDR1 is SQVTM and CDR2 ANQGSEA. The sequence came from a human donor with non-small cell lung cancer who had a complete response to radiotherapy plus ipilimumab. J is TRBJ1-5 and V is TRBV29-1; 9 bases fit TRBD1. This specimen consisted of peripheral blood, obtained from a patient treated with radiotherapy plus ipilimumab. The CDR3 here is CSVGTGVGQPQHF. Here the CDR3 DNA reads TGCAGCGTTGGGACAGGGGTAGGTCAGCCCCAGCATTTT.